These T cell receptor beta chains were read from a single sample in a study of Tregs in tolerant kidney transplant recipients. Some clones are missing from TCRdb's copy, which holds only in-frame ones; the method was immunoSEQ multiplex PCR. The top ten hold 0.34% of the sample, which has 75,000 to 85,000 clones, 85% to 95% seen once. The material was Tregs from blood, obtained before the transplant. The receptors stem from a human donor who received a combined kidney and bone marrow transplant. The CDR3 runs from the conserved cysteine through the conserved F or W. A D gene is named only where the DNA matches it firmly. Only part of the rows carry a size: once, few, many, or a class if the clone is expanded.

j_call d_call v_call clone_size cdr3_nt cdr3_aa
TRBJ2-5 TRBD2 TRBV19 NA TGTGCCAGTAGTATAGAAACTAGCGGCCAAGAGACCCAGTACTTC CASSIETSGQETQYF
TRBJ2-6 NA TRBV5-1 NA TGCGCCAGCAGGTCCGGCTCTGGGGCCAACGTCCTGACTTTC CASRSGSGANVLTF
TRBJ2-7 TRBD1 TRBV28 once TGTGCCAGCAGCCCACTGGGACAGGCCAGCTCCTACGAGCAGTACTTC CASSPLGQASSYEQYF
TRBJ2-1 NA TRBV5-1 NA TGCGCCAGCAGCTTGGCCGACGGGGCCTACAATGAGCAGTTCTTC CASSLADGAYNEQFF
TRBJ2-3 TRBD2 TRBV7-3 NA TGTGCCAGCAGCTTCTTGGGGGGGTCAGATACGCAGTATTTT CASSFLGGSDTQYF
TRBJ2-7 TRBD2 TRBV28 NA TGTGCCAGCGGACTAGCGGGACAAGACGAGCAGTACTTC CASGLAGQDEQYF
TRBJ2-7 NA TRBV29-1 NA TGCAGCGTTGGAGAGGGCCTTTCGTACGAGCAGTACTTC CSVGEGLSYEQYF
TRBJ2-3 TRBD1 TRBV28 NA TGTGCCAGCAGGCCGGACAGGGGAAGGAATACGCAGTATTTT CASRPDRGRNTQYF
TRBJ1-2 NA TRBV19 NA TGTGCCAGTAGTATAACGGACATCCCCTATGGCTACACCTTC CASSITDIPYGYTF
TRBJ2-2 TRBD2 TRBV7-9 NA TGTGCCAGCAGGAGTAGCGGGAGGGCCACCGGGGAGCTGTTTTTT CASRSSGRATGELFF
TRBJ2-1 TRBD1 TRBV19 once TGTGCCAGCGGACAGGGGAGGAATGAGCAGTTCTTC CASGQGRNEQFF
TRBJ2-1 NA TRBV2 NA TGTGCCAGCAGTGTAGACTCTCCGAGGTACAATGAGCAGTTCTTC CASSVDSPRYNEQFF
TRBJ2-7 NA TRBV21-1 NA TGTGCCAGCAGCAAAAGTCTAGCGGGCCAGGGGGAGCAGTACTTC CASSKSLAGQGEQYF
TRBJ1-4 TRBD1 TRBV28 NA TGTGCCAGCAGTTTACAGGGGGCAACTGAAAAACTGTTTTTT CASSLQGATEKLFF
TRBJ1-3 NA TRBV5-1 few TGCGCCAGCAGCTTGGAGGATATCACTAGAAACACCATATATTTT CASSLEDITRNTIYF
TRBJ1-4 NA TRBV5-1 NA TGCGCCAGCAGCTTGGCCCGGGATGAAAAACTGTTTTTT CASSLARDEKLFF
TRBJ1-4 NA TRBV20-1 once TGCAGTGCTAGTAGGTTGGAAAAACTGTTTTTT CSASRLEKLFF
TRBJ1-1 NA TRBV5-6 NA TGTGCCAGCAGCTTCATACGCCCAGGGGCCGCTGAAGCTTTCTTT CASSFIRPGAAEAFF
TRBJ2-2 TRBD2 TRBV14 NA TGTGCCAGCAGTCCTCTTGCTAGCGGGAGCGTTACCGGGGAGCTGTTTTTT CASSPLASGSVTGELFF
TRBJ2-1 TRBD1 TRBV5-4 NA TGTGCCAGCAGTTACGGACAGGGGCCCTACAATGAGCAGTTCTTC CASSYGQGPYNEQFF
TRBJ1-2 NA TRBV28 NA TGTGCCAGCAGTTTATATCGGACAACCTATGGCTACACCTTC CASSLYRTTYGYTF
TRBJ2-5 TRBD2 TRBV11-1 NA TGTGCCAGCAGCTTATGGACTAGTACGGAGACCCAGTACTTC CASSLWTSTETQYF
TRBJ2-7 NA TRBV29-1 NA TGCAGCGTTGATGAGGGGTACGAGCAGTACTTC CSVDEGYEQYF
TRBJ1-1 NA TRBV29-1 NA TGCAGCGCATCAGGGAGCGTGAACACTGAAGCTTTCTTT CSASGSVNTEAFF
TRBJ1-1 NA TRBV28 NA TGTGCCAGCAGTCTGCTTAGTTGGGTGACCGCTTTCTTT CASSLLSWVTAFF
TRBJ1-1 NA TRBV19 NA TGTGCCAGTAGCCGAAATGGGGGGCTCGGCACTGAAGCTTTCTTT CASSRNGGLGTEAFF
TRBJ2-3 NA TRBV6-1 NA TGTGCCAGCAGTGCACCCAAGTATTTT CASSAPKYF
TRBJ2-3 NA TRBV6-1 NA TGTGCCAGCAGGAAAACTAGCTCCAGCACAGATACGCAGTATTTT CASRKTSSSTDTQYF
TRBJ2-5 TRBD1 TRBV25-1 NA TGTGCCAGCAGTTCCCGGACAGGGCAAGAGACCCAGTACTTC CASSSRTGQETQYF
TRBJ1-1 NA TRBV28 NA TGTGCCAGCAGTTCAGGGACATTCACTGAAGCTTTCTTT CASSSGTFTEAFF
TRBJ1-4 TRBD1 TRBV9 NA TGTGCCAGCAGCGTGGGGACAGCTGACACTAATGAAAAACTGTTTTTT CASSVGTADTNEKLFF
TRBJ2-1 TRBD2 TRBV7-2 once TGTGCCAGCAGCTTAGTAGCGGGGGCCTACAATGAGCAGTTCTTC CASSLVAGAYNEQFF
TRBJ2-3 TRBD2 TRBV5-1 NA TGCGCCAGCAGATTAAGGACTAGCGGGAGGACAGATACGCAGTATTTT CASRLRTSGRTDTQYF
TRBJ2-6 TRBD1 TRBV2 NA TGTGCCAGCAGGAGGGACAGCTCTGGGGCCAACGTCCTGACTTTC CASRRDSSGANVLTF
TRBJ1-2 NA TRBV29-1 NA TGCAGCGTTGTTTATGGCTACACCTTC CSVVYGYTF
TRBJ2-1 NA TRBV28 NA TGTGCCAGCAGTGGCCGAAGGGGGACTTCCTACAATGAGCAGTTCTTC CASSGRRGTSYNEQFF
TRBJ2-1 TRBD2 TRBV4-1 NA TGCGCCAGCAGCCACCGATTAGCGGGAGGTGCCTACAATGAGCAGTTCTTC CASSHRLAGGAYNEQFF
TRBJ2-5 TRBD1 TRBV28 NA TGTGCCAGCAGTTCCACGGGACAGGGGGAGACCCAGTACTTC CASSSTGQGETQYF
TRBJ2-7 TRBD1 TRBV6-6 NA TGTGCCAGCAGTCCCGGAGGACAGGGGAGTTTCTACGAGCAGTACTTC CASSPGGQGSFYEQYF
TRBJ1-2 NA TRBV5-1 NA TGCGCCAGCAGGTTGGACGCTGAAGGCTACACCTTC CASRLDAEGYTF
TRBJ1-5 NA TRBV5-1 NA TGCGCCAGCAGCTTGGAGGGTAGGAATCAGCCCCAGCATTTT CASSLEGRNQPQHF
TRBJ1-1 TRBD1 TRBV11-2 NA TGTGCCAGCAGCCGGGGAAGGGCGTGGACAGGGACGAACACTGAAGCTTTCTTT CASSRGRAWTGTNTEAFF
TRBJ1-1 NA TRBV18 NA TGTGCCAGCTCATCCGGGACAACTGAAGCTTTCTTT CASSSGTTEAFF
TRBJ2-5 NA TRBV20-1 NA TGCAGTGCTAGAATCCCCCTGTCCCAGTACTTC CSARIPLSQYF
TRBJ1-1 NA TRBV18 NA TGTGCCAGCTCACCAGGGGCTGAGGGCGGCTGGGAAGCTTTCTTT CASSPGAEGGWEAFF
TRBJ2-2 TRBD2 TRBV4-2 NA TGTGCCAGCAGCCCATCACTAGCCGCGGGGGGCGGGGAGCTGTTTTTT CASSPSLAAGGGELFF
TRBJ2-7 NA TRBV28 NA TGTGCCAGCAGTCCCCCCGGGGTAGGGTCCTACGAGCAGTACTTC CASSPPGVGSYEQYF
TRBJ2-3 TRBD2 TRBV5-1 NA TGCGCCAGCAGCTTGGCCATTGGGCTAGCGGGCACAGATACGCAGTATTTT CASSLAIGLAGTDTQYF
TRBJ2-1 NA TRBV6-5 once TGTGCCAGCAGTTACTCCGAGCGGGCCGACCATGAGCAGTTCTTC CASSYSERADHEQFF
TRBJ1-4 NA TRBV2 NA TGTGCCAGCAGTTTTGCAACTAATGAAAAACTGTTTTTT CASSFATNEKLFF
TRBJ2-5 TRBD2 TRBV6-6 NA TGTGCCAGCAGTCCGACTAGCGGGAGCCGGGGGGAGACCCAGTACTTC CASSPTSGSRGETQYF
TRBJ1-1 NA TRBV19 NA TGTGCCAGTAGTTCACAAGCCCGGAACACTGAAGCTTTCTTT CASSSQARNTEAFF
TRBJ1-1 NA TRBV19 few TGTGCCAGTAGTACCTCGTACGACCTGGGCCCTGAAGCTTTCTTT CASSTSYDLGPEAFF
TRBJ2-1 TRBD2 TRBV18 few TGTGCCAGCTCACCAAAAACTAGCGGCCTGAATGAGCAGTTCTTC CASSPKTSGLNEQFF
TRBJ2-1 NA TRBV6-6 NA TGTGCCAGCAGTCCGGGGCAAAATGAGCAGTTCTTC CASSPGQNEQFF